This TCR beta chain derives from a study of blood T cell repertoires in COVID-19. Sequenced by immunoSEQ multiplex PCR; TCRdb stores in-frame clones only, minus some. The sample lists over 150,000 clones, roughly 80% occurring once. The sample taken for sequencing was peripheral blood. The receptor was isolated from a man in his fifties or sixties with acute or convalescent COVID-19.

The CDR3 sequence: CASSSDRGWGGYTF. The DNA for the CDR3 is TGTGCCAGCAGCTCGGACAGGGGTTGGGGTGGCTACACCTTC. V is TRBV5-5 and J is TRBJ1-2; 9 bases agree with TRBD1. Germline values: CDR1 SGHKS, CDR2 YYEKEE (reference sequence). This CDR3 has 14 residues. After removal of 3 bases from V and 7 bases from J, the junction contained 7 bases not matched to a gene.